This T cell receptor beta chain came from a study of shared clonotypes between healthy human individuals. Study conclusions and caveats: Non-shared clonotypes had lower generation probabilities than those shared by all four donors. In the sorted subsets, rarefaction showed sequencing was incomplete despite large depth.

TCRdb's table, derived via immunoSEQ multiplex PCR, lists solely in-frame clones and lacks some. The sample has about 330,000 clones; over 75% are singletons. In regard to this clone: The antigen is undetermined. This probably arose from a read error, given a far larger clone one base away. Different DNA sequences within this sample yield the same CDR3.

The CDR3 runs 14 residues. The germline V and J ends were trimmed by 1 base and 5 bases, with 10 bases remaining between them. CDR1 and CDR2 from the germline V gene are SEHNR and FQNEAQ (reference sequence). This receptor was obtained from a man aged 18 to 29 in good health. Sequencing was done on a sample of memory CD8+ T cells sorted from blood. Subset denoted: CD45RO+ cells pooled with CCR7-negative TemRA cells. This chain connects TRBV7-9 to TRBJ2-3; possible D gene TRBD2, 6 bases. CDR3 sequence reads: CASSLGGVGDTQYF. The CDR3, as DNA: TGTGCCAGCAGCTTAGGGGGGGTGGGAGATACGCAGTATTTT.